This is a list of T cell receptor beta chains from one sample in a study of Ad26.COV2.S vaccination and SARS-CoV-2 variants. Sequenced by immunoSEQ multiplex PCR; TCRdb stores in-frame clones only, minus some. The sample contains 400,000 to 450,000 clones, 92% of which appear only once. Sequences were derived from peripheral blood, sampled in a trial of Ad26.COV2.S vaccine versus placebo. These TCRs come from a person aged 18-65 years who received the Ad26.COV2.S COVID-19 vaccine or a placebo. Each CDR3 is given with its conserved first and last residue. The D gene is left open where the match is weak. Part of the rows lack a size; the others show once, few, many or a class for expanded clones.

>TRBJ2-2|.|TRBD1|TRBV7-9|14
CASSPRTGVGLLFF
TGTGCCAGCAGCCCAAGGACAGGGGTGGGTTTGCTGTTTTTT
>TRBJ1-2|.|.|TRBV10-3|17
CAISDPYTGTYSYGYTF
TGTGCCATCAGTGACCCGTACACAGGGACCTACTCGTATGGCTACACCTTC
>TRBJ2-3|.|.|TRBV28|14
CASSSPGSTDTQYF
TGTGCCAGCAGTTCCCCGGGGAGCACAGATACGCAGTATTTT
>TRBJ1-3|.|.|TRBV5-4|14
CASSLAGVGNTIYF
TGTGCCAGCAGCTTGGCAGGGGTTGGAAACACCATATATTTT
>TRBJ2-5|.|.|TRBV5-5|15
CASSLGHNGEETQYF
TGTGCCAGCAGCTTGGGTCATAACGGGGAAGAGACCCAGTACTTC
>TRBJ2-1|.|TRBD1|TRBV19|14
CASSLQGAGIEQFF
TGTGCCAGTAGCCTTCAGGGGGCAGGTATTGAGCAGTTCTTC
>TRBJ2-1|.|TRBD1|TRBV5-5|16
CASREIGGEVGSEQFF
TGTGCCAGCAGGGAAATAGGGGGCGAAGTTGGTAGCGAGCAGTTCTTC
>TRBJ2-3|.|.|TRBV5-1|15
CASSLAGRGPDTQYF
TGCGCCAGCAGCTTGGCAGGCAGGGGTCCAGATACGCAGTATTTT
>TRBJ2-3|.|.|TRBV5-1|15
CASRARVTNTDTQYF
TGCGCCAGCAGGGCCAGGGTAACCAACACAGATACGCAGTATTTT
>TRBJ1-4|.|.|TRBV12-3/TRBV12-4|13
CATQRATNEKLFF
TGTGCCACCCAGAGAGCAACTAATGAAAAACTGTTTTTT
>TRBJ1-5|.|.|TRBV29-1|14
CSAVYGGVNQPQHF
TGCAGCGCTGTGTACGGGGGAGTCAATCAGCCCCAGCATTTT
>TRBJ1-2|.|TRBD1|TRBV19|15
CASSISTGGRYGYTF
TGTGCCAGTAGTATCTCGACAGGGGGGAGATATGGCTACACCTTC
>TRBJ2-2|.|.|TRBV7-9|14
CASSFQTDTGELFF
TGTGCCAGCAGCTTTCAAACTGACACCGGGGAGCTGTTTTTT
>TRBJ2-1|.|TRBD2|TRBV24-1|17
CATSDISAGGSYNEQFF
TGTGCCACCAGTGATATCTCAGCGGGGGGCTCCTACAATGAGCAGTTCTTC
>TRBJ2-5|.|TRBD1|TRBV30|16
CAWSTPDRAPTETQYF
TGTGCCTGGAGTACCCCGGACAGGGCGCCTACAGAGACCCAGTACTTC
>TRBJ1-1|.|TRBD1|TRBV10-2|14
CASTRGTVNTEAFF
TGCGCCAGCACTAGGGGGACAGTGAACACTGAAGCTTTCTTT
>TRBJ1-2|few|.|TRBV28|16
CASSYSRLGLNYGYTF
TGTGCCAGCAGTTATTCCCGACTTGGGTTAAACTATGGCTACACCTTC
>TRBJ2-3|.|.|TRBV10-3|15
CAISDGDLSTDTQYF
TGTGCCATCAGTGATGGGGACCTTAGCACAGATACGCAGTATTTT
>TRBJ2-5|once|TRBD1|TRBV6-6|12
CASSGQLETQYF
TGTGCCAGCTCGGGACAGTTGGAGACCCAGTACTTC
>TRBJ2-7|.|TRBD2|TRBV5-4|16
CASSLVGRGQSYEQYF
TGTGCCAGCAGCTTGGTCGGGAGGGGCCAATCCTACGAGCAGTACTTC
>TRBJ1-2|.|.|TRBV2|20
CASSEASTLQTQPPLYGYTF
TGTGCCAGCAGTGAAGCCTCGACCCTACAGACACAACCCCCATTGTATGGCTACACCTTC
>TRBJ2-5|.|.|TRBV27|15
CASRGIRGDQETQYF
TGTGCCAGCAGAGGGATAAGGGGGGATCAAGAGACCCAGTACTTC
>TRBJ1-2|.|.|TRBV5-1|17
CASSLAGAGATQGGYTF
TGCGCCAGCAGCTTGGCCGGTGCGGGAGCTACCCAGGGTGGCTACACCTTC
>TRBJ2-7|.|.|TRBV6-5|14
CASTYAPGIEEQYF
TGTGCCAGCACCTACGCCCCGGGTATTGAAGAGCAGTACTTC
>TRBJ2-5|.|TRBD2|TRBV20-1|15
CSASSASGLQETQYF
TGCAGTGCTAGTTCGGCTAGCGGACTCCAAGAGACCCAGTACTTC
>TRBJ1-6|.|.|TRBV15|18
CATSRDRAASSYNSPLHF
TGTGCCACCAGCAGAGATCGGGCAGCCAGCTCCTATAATTCACCCCTCCACTTT
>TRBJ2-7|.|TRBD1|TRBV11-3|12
CASSLTGGEQYF
TGTGCCAGCAGCCTAACAGGGGGCGAGCAGTACTTC
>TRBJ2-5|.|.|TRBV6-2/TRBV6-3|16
CASSPHKAQGQETQYF
TGTGCCAGCAGCCCCCACAAGGCCCAGGGGCAAGAGACCCAGTACTTC
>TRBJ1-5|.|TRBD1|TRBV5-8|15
CASSRDRGHHQPQHF
TGTGCCAGCAGCCGGGACAGGGGGCATCATCAGCCCCAGCATTTT
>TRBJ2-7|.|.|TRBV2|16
CASTLALTGGTYEQYF
TGTGCCAGCACCCTCGCGTTGACGGGGGGCACCTACGAGCAGTACTTC
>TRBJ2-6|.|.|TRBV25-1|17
CASSESGGSAGANVLTF
TGTGCCAGCAGTGAATCTGGAGGGTCGGCTGGGGCCAACGTCCTGACTTTC
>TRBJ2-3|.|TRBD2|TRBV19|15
CASSNRGGSTDTQYF
TGTGCCAGTAGTAACCGGGGGGGAAGCACAGATACGCAGTATTTT
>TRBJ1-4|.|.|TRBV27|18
CASSTRSGLPRANEKLFF
TGTGCCAGCAGTACGCGCTCCGGGCTCCCGAGGGCTAATGAAAAACTGTTTTTT
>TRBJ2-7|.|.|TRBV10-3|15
CAITSGQRSAYEQYF
TGTGCCATCACCTCAGGACAGAGATCCGCCTACGAGCAGTACTTC
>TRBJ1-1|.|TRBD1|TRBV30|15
CAWSGVGQGETEAFF
TGTGCCTGGAGTGGCGTGGGACAGGGGGAGACTGAAGCTTTCTTT
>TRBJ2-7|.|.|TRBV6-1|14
CASSEQDEHYEQYF
TGTGCCAGCAGTGAGCAAGATGAACACTACGAGCAGTACTTC
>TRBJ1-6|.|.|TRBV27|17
CASSLLHPSSYNSPLHF
TGTGCCAGCAGTTTATTACACCCGAGCTCCTATAATTCACCCCTCCACTTT
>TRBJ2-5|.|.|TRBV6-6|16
CASSYTPTAAQETQYF
TGTGCCAGCAGTTACACCCCGACAGCTGCCCAAGAGACCCAGTACTTC
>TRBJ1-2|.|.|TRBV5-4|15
CASSLGVDSNYGYTF
TGTGCCAGCAGCTTGGGGGTGGACTCGAACTATGGCTACACCTTC
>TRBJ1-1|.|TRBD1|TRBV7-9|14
CASSLAQGHTEAFF
TGTGCCAGCAGCTTAGCACAGGGGCACACTGAAGCTTTCTTT
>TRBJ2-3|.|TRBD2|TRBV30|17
CAWSEGLTSGVTDTQYF
TGTGCCTGGAGTGAAGGACTTACTAGCGGGGTGACAGATACGCAGTATTTT
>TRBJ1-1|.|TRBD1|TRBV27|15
CASSSTGWRNTEAFF
TGTGCCAGCAGTTCGACAGGGTGGAGGAACACTGAAGCTTTCTTT
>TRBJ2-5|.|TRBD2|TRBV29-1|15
CSVEYRGGAQETQYF
TGCAGCGTTGAGTATCGCGGGGGGGCCCAAGAGACCCAGTACTTC
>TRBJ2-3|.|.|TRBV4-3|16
CASSQDWSSQTDTQYF
TGCGCCAGCAGCCAAGATTGGTCTAGCCAAACAGATACGCAGTATTTT
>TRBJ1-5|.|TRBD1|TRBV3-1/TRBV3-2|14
CASSTDRARQPQHF
TGTGCCAGCAGCACCGACAGGGCGCGGCAGCCCCAGCATTTT
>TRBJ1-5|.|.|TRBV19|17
CASSKRGLPGGYQPQHF
TGTGCCAGTAGTAAGAGGGGCCTCCCTGGAGGTTATCAGCCCCAGCATTTT
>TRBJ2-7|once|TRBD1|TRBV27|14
CASSIEQGFYEQYF
TGTGCCAGCAGTATAGAACAGGGGTTCTACGAGCAGTACTTC
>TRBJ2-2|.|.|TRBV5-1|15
CASSWSGGTTGELFF
TGCGCCAGCAGCTGGTCAGGGGGGACCACCGGGGAGCTGTTTTTT
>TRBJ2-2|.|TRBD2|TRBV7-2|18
CASSLTLSGAMNTGELFF
TGTGCCAGCAGCCTTACCCTTAGCGGGGCTATGAACACCGGGGAGCTGTTTTTT
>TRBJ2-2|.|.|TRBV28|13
CASSPLGAGELFF
TGTGCCAGCAGTCCACTGGGGGCCGGGGAGCTGTTTTTT
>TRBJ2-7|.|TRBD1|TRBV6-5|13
CASSTRTGNEQYF
TGTGCCAGCAGCACCCGGACAGGGAACGAGCAGTACTTC
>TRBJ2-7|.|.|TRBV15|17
CATSRERVPFMPYEQYF
TGTGCCACCAGCAGAGAACGGGTTCCATTTATGCCCTACGAGCAGTACTTC
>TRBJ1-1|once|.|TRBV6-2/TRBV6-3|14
CASSYAGRRTEAFF
TGTGCCAGCAGTTACGCTGGGCGGCGAACTGAAGCTTTCTTT
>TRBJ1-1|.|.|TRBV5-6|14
CASSLAGGDTEAFF
TGTGCCAGCAGCTTGGCCGGGGGCGACACTGAAGCTTTCTTT
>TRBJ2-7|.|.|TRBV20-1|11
CSARSGYEQYF
TGCAGTGCTAGAAGTGGGTACGAGCAGTACTTC
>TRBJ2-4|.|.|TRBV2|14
CASRERLALDIQYF
TGTGCCAGCAGGGAGCGGCTAGCTCTAGACATTCAGTACTTC
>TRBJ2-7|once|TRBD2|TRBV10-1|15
CASSQALAGAQLQYF
TGCGCCAGCAGTCAGGCGCTAGCGGGGGCCCAACTCCAGTACTTC
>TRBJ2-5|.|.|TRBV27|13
CASSSLYQETQYF
TGTGCCAGCAGTTCACTGTACCAAGAGACCCAGTACTTC
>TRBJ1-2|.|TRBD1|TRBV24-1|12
CATSRTGNGYTF
TGTGCCACCAGTCGGACAGGGAATGGCTACACCTTC